The clone carrying this T cell receptor beta chain came up a few times. This CDR3 has 17 amino acids. Trimming pared 0 bases from V and 0 bases from J, leaving 12 bases between. Germline CDR1 SEHNR, CDR2 FQNEAQ (reference sequence). This entry belongs to a study of T cells in Graves' hyperthyroidism and ophthalmopathy. TCR beta CDR3 region amplification was performed from RNA transcripts. First-round RT-PCR targeting the TCR CDR3 was performed with the HTBI primer set. A single record per CDR3 protein comes from TCRdb applying MiXCR to the multiplex PCR reads. This sample carries about 700,000 distinct CDR3 sequences, 14% of them seen once, and the ten largest clones take roughly a tenth. It was considered stable Graves' hyperthyroidism when ophthalmopathy did not progress within 18 months. Patients between 18 and 65 years old had hyperthyroidism, newly diagnosed and lasting under 2 months. The PBMCs were sourced from fresh peripheral blood (10 ml).

Source material: blood. This sequence originates from a woman younger than 30 with Graves' hyperthyroidism. J is TRBJ1-3 and V is TRBV7-9; possible D gene TRBD1, 5 bases. The CDR3 reads CASSLAGTGRSGNTIYF. CDR3 bases: TGTGCCAGCAGCTTAGCGGGGACGGGACGCTCTGGAAACACCATATATTTT.